This entry lists 7 T cell receptor beta chains sequenced from one sample in a study of beta chain features in type 1 diabetes (dated by TCRdb to the late 2010s). The protocol used for the library was the immunoSEQ multiplex PCR assay. The High Capacity cDNA Reverse Transcription Kit was used to reverse transcribe all of the isolated RNA, meaning that expressed TCRB transcripts were what got sequenced. TCRdb retrieved this table from immuneACCESS and kept in-frame rearrangements only. Not all clones are present; in checked studies, unresolved V genes account for under half, and no reason is known for the remainder. The sample has around 300,000 clones on record, 7% to 9% of them singletons. The ten largest account for 1% of the sample. Sequences were obtained from central memory CD4+ T cells from blood. These receptors were obtained from a woman under 30 in good health.

This chain joins TRBV7-2 and TRBJ1-1; TRBD1 matches at 10 bases. V was clipped by 3 bases and J by 2 bases; unmatched bases: 3. Germline values: CDR1 SGHTA, CDR2 FQGNSA. CDR3 size: 15 residues. CDR3 in DNA: TGTGCCAGCAGCTTGACAGGGGGCGTTAACACTGAAGCTTTCTTT. Its protein product is CASSLTGGVNTEAFF.

This clone appeared a few times. The chain employs TRBV4-3 and TRBJ2-7, with 11 bases that match TRBD1. The CDR3 covers 16 residues. With V trimmed by 2 bases and J by 2 bases, 5 bases remained unmatched. In germline, CDR1 is LGHNA, CDR2 YSLEER. The CDR3: CASSQLMGQGAYEQYV. CDR3 coding DNA: TGCGCCAGCAGCCAATTGATGGGACAGGGGGCCTACGAGCAGTACGTC.

In this sample, this clone turned up many times. The V gene is TRBV10-3, the J gene TRBJ2-5, with D unclear. The CDR3 is 14 amino acids. V lost 0 bases and J lost 0, with 5 bases in between. Germline V gene lookup returns CDR1 ENHRY and CDR2 SYGVKD. Here the CDR3 DNA reads TGTGCCATCAGTGAGTCCCAAGACCAAGAGACCCAGTACTTC. Protein: CAISESQDQETQYF.

The V and J genes are TRBV6-1 and TRBJ1-5; D is unresolved. The CDR3 totals 13 residues. In germline, CDR1 is MNHNS, CDR2 SASEGT. V lost 9 bases, J lost 5 bases, and 14 bases lay in between. This chain's CDR3 is CARSMGPDQPQHF. In nucleotides, the CDR3 is TGTGCCAGGTCAATGGGCCCTGATCAGCCCCAGCATTTT.

V is TRBV5-4 and J is TRBJ2-5; TRBD2 matches at 11 bases. V trimming: 0 bases; J trimming: 1 base; junction bases outside the gene matches: 2. The CDR3 has 16 residues. Germline loops: CDR1 SGHNT, CDR2 YYREEE (reference sequence). CDR3 loop: CASSLGGTSGQETQYF. The CDR3, as DNA: TGTGCCAGCAGCTTGGGAGGGACTAGCGGCCAAGAGACCCAGTACTTC.

This clone was found a few times. The genes are TRBV30 and TRBJ2-5, with 12 bases lining up with TRBD2. This CDR3 is built from 15 residues. The germline gives CDR1 GTSNPN, CDR2 SVGIG (reference sequence). J was trimmed by 4 bases and V by 1 base; bases with no gene match: 4. The DNA for the CDR3 is TGTGCCTGGAGTGGACGACTAGCGGGAGCAGAGACCCAGTACTTC. It yields the protein CAWSGRLAGAETQYF.

This clone has more than one count but fewer than ten. Additional DNA sequences in this sample encode the identical CDR3. The CDR3 is CASSLSGGSYNEQFF. DNA for the CDR3: TGTGCCAGCAGCTTGAGCGGAGGCTCCTACAATGAGCAGTTCTTC. V is TRBV5-4 and J is TRBJ2-1, with D possibly TRBD2 on 5 matching bases. Germline V gene data show CDR1 as SGHNT and CDR2 as YYREEE (reference sequence). CDR3 length: 15 amino acids. V was cut by 1 base and J by 0 bases, with 8 bases left in between.